The rows below give T cell receptor beta chains drawn from one sample of a study of B cell selection in AIRE deficiency. Clones were read by immunoSEQ multiplex PCR, and TCRdb kept only the in-frame ones, dropping some. This sample yields approximately 22,000 clones, of which about nine tenths are seen a single time; 1.4% belongs to the top ten. Sequencing was performed on CD4+CD25+ Tregs sorted from PBMCs. The receptors shown here come from a human donor in good health. Both conserved end residues are part of each CDR3. The D gene is left open where the match is weak. Clone size is not always given. Where it is, it says once, few, many or a class for expanded clones.

D	size	J	V	length	CDR3	DNA
-	-	TRBJ1-2	TRBV29-1	14	CSVAGRAAAYGYTF	TGCAGCGTTGCGGGCAGGGCCGCCGCCTATGGCTACACCTTC
-	-	TRBJ2-3	TRBV2	11	CASSRTDTQYF	TGTGCCAGCAGTAGGACAGATACGCAGTATTTT
-	-	TRBJ1-2	TRBV7-9	12	CASSSTGYGYTF	TGTGCCAGCAGCTCCACAGGGTATGGCTACACCTTC
-	once	TRBJ1-1	TRBV18	13	CASSPGGNTEAFF	TGTGCCAGCTCACCGGGCGGGAACACTGAAGCTTTCTTT
TRBD1	-	TRBJ2-7	TRBV2	15	CASTKDRNTIYEQYF	TGTGCCAGCACGAAGGACAGGAATACCATCTACGAGCAGTACTTC
-	-	TRBJ2-3	TRBV12-1	14	CASSCGQGGDTQYF	TGTGCCAGCAGCTGCGGACAGGGAGGCGATACGCAGTATTTT
-	-	TRBJ1-2	TRBV7-2	12	CASSLLPKGYTF	TGTGCCAGCAGCTTACTTCCTAAGGGCTACACCTTC
TRBD2	-	TRBJ2-1	TRBV5-1	16	CASSFLTSGIGNEQFF	TGCGCCAGCAGTTTCCTGACTAGCGGGATAGGGAATGAGCAGTTCTTC
TRBD1	once	TRBJ2-1	TRBV5-1	15	CASSLPGQGYNEQFF	TGCGCCAGCAGTTTACCGGGACAGGGGTACAATGAGCAGTTCTTC
TRBD2	-	TRBJ2-3	TRBV9	16	CASSAKPSGAPDTQYF	TGTGCCAGCAGCGCAAAACCTAGCGGGGCCCCAGATACGCAGTATTTT
-	-	TRBJ2-7	TRBV7-9	12	CASSPITYEQYF	TGTGCCAGCAGCCCCATAACCTACGAGCAGTACTTC
-	-	TRBJ1-1	TRBV18	16	CASSLNAGNINTEAFF	TGTGCCAGCTCACTCAATGCGGGCAACATAAACACTGAAGCTTTCTTT
-	-	TRBJ2-5	TRBV29-1	12	CSVEDLGGTQYF	TGCAGCGTTGAAGACCTGGGAGGGACCCAGTACTTC
-	-	TRBJ1-2	TRBV18	13	CASSGYGNYGYTF	TGTGCCAGCTCAGGGTACGGTAACTATGGCTACACCTTC
TRBD2	-	TRBJ2-1	TRBV29-1	15	CSVAQRGKDYNEQFF	TGCAGCGTTGCACAGCGGGGAAAAGATTACAATGAGCAGTTCTTC
TRBD2	-	TRBJ2-5	TRBV7-9	14	CASSFGGGTETQYF	TGTGCCAGCAGCTTTGGGGGAGGGACAGAGACCCAGTACTTC